The 29 T cell receptor beta chains below were found in one sample sequenced in a study of T cell repertoires in cytomegalovirus infection. Antigens for these TCRs are unknown. TCRdb ran MiXCR on the reads and lists one entry per CDR3 protein. The sample lists a few hundred thousand distinct CDR3 sequences, roughly 25% occurring once. The sample consisted of cultured PBMCs, taken from culture after CMV antigen stimulation. The receptors here all came from a human donor in good health (CMV status not recorded). Some clones in this sample may be carry-over from other donors' samples.

This chain links TRBV20-1 with TRBJ2-1; 12 bases map to TRBD2. Trimming at V came to 6 bases and at J to 9 bases, leaving 9 bases not matched to a gene. CDR1 is DFQATT, CDR2 SNEGSKA, per germline (reference sequence). The CDR3 length is 14 residues. The CDR3 region is CSATIGLAGFEQFF. The CDR3 DNA reads TGCAGTGCAACAATTGGACTAGCGGGATTTGAGCAGTTCTTC.

This chain links TRBV23-1 with TRBJ2-1; 11 nucleotides align to TRBD2. TRBV23-1 is assigned to the ORF class and has an uncertain function. This CDR3 contains 20 residues. V lost 4 bases, J lost 8 bases, and 22 bases stayed unmatched. CDR3 DNA: TGCGCCAGCAGTCTTCTAGAACTAGCGGGAGAGAGGGGGCATTGCGATGAGCAGTTCTTC. This sequence encodes CASSLLELAGERGHCDEQFF.

The chain has TRBV7-9 and TRBJ2-7, with 8 bases that match TRBD2. The CDR3 extends over 15 amino acids. Germline trimming cut 5 bases from V and 4 bases from J; bases unmatched to any gene: 10. The germline gives CDR1 SEHNR, CDR2 FQNEAQ (reference sequence). CDR3 protein: CASSPKGSGRYEQYF. In DNA, the CDR3 is TGTGCCAGCAGCCCGAAAGGGAGCGGGAGATACGAGCAGTACTTC.

This clonotype was found a few times. The V call is TRBV20-1, the J call TRBJ2-3; D unresolved. The germline gives CDR1 DFQATT, CDR2 SNEGSKA (reference sequence). Trimming pared 3 bases from V and 6 bases from J, leaving 13 bases between. The CDR3 runs to 13 residues. DNA of the CDR3: TGCAGTGCTAGTTACTTAGCACCCGATACGCAGTATTTT. Translation: CSASYLAPDTQYF.

The chain uses TRBV12-3 or TRBV12-4 and TRBJ2-1; a weak D match, TRBD2 (5 bases). V gave up 7 bases and J gave up 5 bases, with 21 bases separating them. The length of the CDR3 is 16 residues. CDR3 sequence: CASMPWLLAYHNEQFF. The CDR3 DNA is TGTGCCAGCATGCCCTGGCTGCTAGCCTATCACAATGAGCAGTTCTTC.

In its sample, this clonotype was seen many times. The rearrangement uses TRBV7-2 and TRBJ1-4, with D perhaps TRBD1 (5 bases). V was clipped by 5 bases and J by 3 bases, with 13 bases between them. The CDR3 runs 15 residues. Germline V gene data show CDR1 as SGHTA and CDR2 as FQGNSA. The CDR3 loop reads CASSPYGGSNEKLFF. The CDR3 DNA reads as TGTGCCAGCAGCCCATACGGGGGGTCTAATGAAAAACTGTTTTTT.

A few counts support this clonotype. CDR3 residues: CASSLGGLPGYGYTF. CDR3 bases: TGTGCCAGCAGCTTAGGGGGCCTACCAGGCTATGGCTACACCTTC. This chain uses TRBV7-9 with TRBJ1-2, with D maybe TRBD1 (5 bases). Per germline, CDR1 SEHNR and CDR2 FQNEAQ (reference sequence). CDR3 length: 15 residues. Trimming took 1 base from V and 4 from J, leaving 13 bases between them.

The chain recombines TRBV6-6 with TRBJ1-1, with 8 positions matching TRBD1. Germline trimming cut 2 bases from V and 3 bases from J; bases unmatched to any gene: 11. The V gene's germline CDR1 is MNHNY and CDR2 SVGAGI (reference sequence). CDR3 length equals 17 residues. The CDR3 here is CASSYPSDRAKHTEAFF. For the CDR3, the DNA is TGTGCCAGCAGTTACCCATCGGACAGGGCCAAGCACACTGAAGCTTTCTTT.

V is TRBV19 and J is TRBJ1-3; D is perhaps TRBD1 (5 bases). The germline gives CDR1 LNHDA, CDR2 SQIVND (reference sequence). CDR3 length: 15 amino acids. With 8 bases removed from V and 2 bases from J, the gap between germline ends came to 16 bases. CDR3 sequence reads: CASSHRSQTGNTIYF. CDR3 nucleotide sequence: TGTGCCAGTTCCCACAGGTCTCAGACTGGAAACACCATATATTTT. The full variable domain, its missing parts supplied by reference TRBV19 and TRBJ1-3, is DGGITQSPKYLFRKEGQNVTLSCEQNLNHDAMYWYRQDPGQGLRLIYYSQIVNDFQKGDIAEGYSVSREKKESFPLTVTSAQKNPTAFYLCASSHRSQTGNTIYFGEGSWLTVV.

The genes are TRBV11-2 and TRBJ2-7, with TRBD1 as a possible D gene (6 bases). V was shortened by 0 bases and J by 3 bases, with 21 bases between the two germline ends. The CDR3 is 18 residues long. CDR1 SGHAT and CDR2 FQNNGV come from the germline V gene. The DNA of the CDR3 is TGTGCCAGCAGCTTAGACGGTCAATTCGCAGGGGCCTACTACGAGCAGTACGTC. Translated, it gives CASSLDGQFAGAYYEQYV.

The gene calls are TRBV12-5 and TRBJ1-1, with a possible D match to TRBD1 (6 bases). V was trimmed by 7 bases and J by 4 bases, leaving 7 bases between them. This CDR3 contains 11 residues. The germline gives CDR1 LGHNT, CDR2 FRNRAP. CDR3 in DNA: TGTGCTAGTGTGGGGGCCACTGAAGCTTTCTTT. Amino acid sequence: CASVGATEAFF.

This clonotype was seen more than once but under ten times. The chain employs TRBV7-9 and TRBJ1-5; D is possibly TRBD1 (6 bases). The CDR3 has 14 residues. CDR1 and CDR2 (germline): SEHNR, FQNEAQ (reference sequence). The germline V and J ends were trimmed by 5 bases and 4 bases, with 12 bases remaining between them. This CDR3 is CASSVSQGNQPQHF. The CDR3 DNA reads TGTGCCAGCAGCGTCTCCCAGGGGAATCAGCCCCAGCATTTT.

The V call is TRBV6-2 or TRBV6-3, the J call TRBJ2-1; 13 bases line up with TRBD2. Germline V gene sequence: CDR1 MNHEY, CDR2 SVGEGT. This CDR3 is 18 amino acids long. Germline trimming cut 6 bases from V and 0 bases from J; bases unmatched to any gene: 8. The CDR3 is CASRPGLAGPYSYNEQFF. DNA for the CDR3: TGTGCCAGCAGGCCGGGACTAGCGGGACCCTACTCCTACAATGAGCAGTTCTTC.

In this sample, this clonotype turned up many times. The chain is built from TRBV7-8 and TRBJ2-1; D might be TRBD2 (5 bases). V lost 5 bases to trimming and J lost 5 bases, with 10 bases between them. The CDR3 consists of 13 residues. Germline CDR1 and CDR2: SGHVS and FQNEAQ. CDR3 DNA: TGTGCCAGCAGCGAGACTACTAACAATGAGCAGTTCTTC. Translated, it gives CASSETTNNEQFF.

This clonotype was picked up a small number of times. The chain has TRBV6-2 or TRBV6-3 and TRBJ1-1; 8 bases are shared with TRBD1. V was pared by 6 bases and J by 4 bases, with 10 bases of the junction left unmatched. Germline CDR1 MNHEY, CDR2 SVGEGT. This CDR3 has 15 residues. This CDR3 reads CASRDPQGAATEAFF. The CDR3 DNA sequence: TGTGCCAGCAGGGATCCCCAGGGGGCAGCCACTGAAGCTTTCTTT.

This clonotype occurred a few times. This chain connects TRBV10-3 to TRBJ2-7, with unresolved D. This CDR3 comprises 12 residues. V gave up 2 bases and J gave up 4 bases, with 6 bases separating them. Germline loops: CDR1 ENHRY, CDR2 SYGVKD. DNA of the CDR3: TGTGCCATCAGTGAGACACGGTACGAGCAGTACGTC. This translates into CAISETRYEQYV.

V gene TRBV6-6 combines with J gene TRBJ1-1; 9 bases are a match to TRBD1. Germline CDR1 MNHNY, CDR2 SVGAGI (reference sequence). The V and J ends lost 6 bases and 5 bases, in that order; junction bases with no gene match: 7. This CDR3 contains 14 residues. The CDR3 nucleotides are TGTGCCAGCAGGAGGGGACAGGGAGGGACTGAAGCTTTCTTT. Amino acids: CASRRGQGGTEAFF.

Worth noting for this clonotype: Just one base apart from a much larger clone, this may be a read error. The V call is TRBV7-2, the J call TRBJ2-1, with 10 bases identical to TRBD2. This CDR3 contains 15 residues. Germline-derived CDR1 and CDR2 are SGHTA and FQGNSA. CDR3 bases: TGTGCCAGCAGCGATACTAGCGGGAACTACAATAAGCAGTTCTTC. This codes for CASSDTSGNYNKQFF.

This rearrangement joins TRBV11-1 to TRBJ1-1; D is ambiguous. Deletions cut 4 bases from V and 1 base from J, with 13 bases between. CDR1 is SGHAT, CDR2 FQDESV, per germline (reference sequence). The length of the CDR3 is 15 residues. CDR3 bases: TGTGCCAGCAGCTCCCGAATGGGATGGAACACTGAAGCTTTCTTT. Encoded protein: CASSSRMGWNTEAFF.

This clonotype was detected ten times or more. This chain links TRBV7-2 with TRBJ1-2; no clear D gene. The CDR3 is made up of 13 amino acids. The ends were cut back, 1 base at V and 8 bases at J, with 11 bases in the middle. The germline V gene has CDR1 SGHTA and CDR2 FQGNSA. In nucleotides, the CDR3 is TGTGCCAGCAGCTTAGAGTACCGCCGCGGCTACACCTTC. Its protein product is CASSLEYRRGYTF.

V usage is TRBV7-2 and J usage is TRBJ2-5; TRBD1 might be the D (6 bases). Trimming pared 5 bases from V and 3 bases from J, leaving 13 bases between. This CDR3 is built from 14 residues. The germline V gene encodes CDR1 SGHTA and CDR2 FQGNSA. CDR3 amino acids: CASSTTDRKETQYF. CDR3 nucleotides: TGTGCCAGCAGCACAACGGACAGAAAAGAGACCCAGTACTTC.

There are a few counts of this clonotype. This sequence joins TRBV4-1 and TRBJ1-2, with a tentative D call TRBD1 (6 bases). The CDR3 is 14 amino acids. V was clipped by 1 base and J by 11 bases, with 17 bases between them. The V gene's germline CDR1 is MGHRA and CDR2 YSYEKL. The CDR3 nucleotides are TGCGCCAGCAGCCAAGCGGACAGTGGCCTTGAATACACCTTC. Translating gives CASSQADSGLEYTF.

The genes are TRBV6-8 and TRBJ1-5; D ambiguous. Trimming removed 6 bases from V and 3 bases from J, with 6 bases in between. CDR3 size: 12 residues. Germline values: CDR1 MNHGY, CDR2 SAAAGT. The CDR3: CASRAPNQPQHF. CDR3 sequence (DNA): TGTGCCAGCAGGGCCCCCAATCAGCCCCAGCATTTT.

This clonotype was detected many times. This CDR3 is CASARHGNEQFF. CDR3 nucleotide sequence: TGTGCCAGCGCTCGCCATGGAAATGAGCAGTTCTTC. J is TRBJ2-1 and V is TRBV7-2; D gene ambiguous. Germline values: CDR1 SGHTA, CDR2 FQGNSA. CDR3 length: 12 residues. Trimming took 8 bases from V and 7 from J, leaving 12 bases between them.

This clonotype was counted between two and nine times. The CDR3 nucleotides read TGTGCCACCACGGGCGACGGACAGGATAATTCACCCCTCCACTTT. Residues: CATTGDGQDNSPLHF. V usage is TRBV3-1 and J usage is TRBJ1-6; 7 nucleotides align to TRBD1. With 10 bases clipped from V and 5 bases from J, the junction kept 11 bases outside the gene matches. This CDR3 comprises 15 residues. Germline lookup yields CDR1 LGHDT and CDR2 YNNKEL (reference sequence).

This clonotype came up many times. The chain carries TRBV7-2 and TRBJ2-1, with D perhaps TRBD1 (6 bases). CDR1 SGHTA and CDR2 FQGNSA come from the germline V gene. The CDR3 spans 13 residues. V lost 5 bases to trimming and J lost 9 bases, with 14 bases between them. In DNA form, the CDR3 reads TGTGCCAGCAGCCTCCTACAGGGAAGTGAGCAGTTCTTC. Residues: CASSLLQGSEQFF.

V is TRBV3-1 and J is TRBJ2-5; the D gene is possibly TRBD2 (5 bases). Germline V gives CDR1 LGHDT, CDR2 YNNKEL (reference sequence). The CDR3 sequence is 15 residues long. The V end was cut by 1 base, the J end by 5 bases, with 14 bases between. The CDR3 bases are TGTGCCAGCAGCCAAGGGGTGGGAGTAGTTGAGACCCAGTACTTC. Amino acids: CASSQGVGVVETQYF.

As to this clonotype: Germline and junction disagree at one end, which may indicate a read error. CDR3 sequence (DNA): TGTGCCAGCAGCTCCAGAGGCGGGCAGGGCAAAGTCTTC. The encoded protein is CASSSRGGQGKVF. This sequence joins TRBV7-2 and TRBJ1-2; perhaps TRBD1 as D (5 bases). The CDR3 runs 13 residues. Per the germline V gene, CDR1 is SGHTA and CDR2 is FQGNSA.

Only a few counts were recorded for this clonotype. This chain connects TRBV7-2 to TRBJ2-1; 14 bases are shared with TRBD2. V dropped 5 bases and J dropped 7; count of bases not matched to a gene: 7. The CDR3 is made up of 16 amino acids. Germline loops: CDR1 SGHTA, CDR2 FQGNSA. The CDR3 loop is CASSPRLAGGGNEQFF. CDR3 bases: TGTGCCAGCAGCCCCCGACTAGCGGGAGGGGGAAATGAGCAGTTCTTC.